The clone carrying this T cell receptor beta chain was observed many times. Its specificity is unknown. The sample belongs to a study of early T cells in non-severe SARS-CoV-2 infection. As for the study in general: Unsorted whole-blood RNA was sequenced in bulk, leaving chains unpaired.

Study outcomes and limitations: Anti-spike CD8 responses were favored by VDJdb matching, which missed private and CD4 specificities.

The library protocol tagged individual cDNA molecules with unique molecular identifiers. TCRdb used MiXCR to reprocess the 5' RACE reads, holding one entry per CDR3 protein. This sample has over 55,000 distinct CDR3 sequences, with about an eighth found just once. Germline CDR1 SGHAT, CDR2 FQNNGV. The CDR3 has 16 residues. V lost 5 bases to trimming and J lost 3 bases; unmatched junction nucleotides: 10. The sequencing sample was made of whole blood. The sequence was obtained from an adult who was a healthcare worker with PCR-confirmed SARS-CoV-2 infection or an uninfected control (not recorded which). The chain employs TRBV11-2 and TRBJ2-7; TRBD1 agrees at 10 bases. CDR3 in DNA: TGTGCCAGCAGCCACCCCCTGGGACAGGGGCGCTACGAGCAGTACTTC. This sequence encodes CASSHPLGQGRYEQYF.